Each of the 7 T cell receptor beta chains below was sequenced from the same sample in a study of cytomegalovirus exposure and HLA in healthy donors (dated 2017 in TCRdb). Library preparation employed the immunoSEQ multiplex PCR assay. For the multiplex PCR, a mixture combining 60 forward primers for TCR Vbeta segments and 13 reverse primers for TCR Jbeta segments was used. TCRdb carries this immuneACCESS record with in-frame sequences only. Its versions omit some clonotypes, under half of them owing to an unresolved V gene in the studies checked, with the rest unexplained. For this sample the table gives about 120,000 clones, of which 77% were detected only once. The top ten clonotypes cover less than 4% of the sample. The sample comprised PBMCs. These receptors originate from a human donor in good health.

Only a few counts were recorded for this clone. CDR3 protein: CATFPSGSSFVEQFF. The CDR3 DNA is TGTGCCACGTTCCCTAGCGGGAGTTCTTTTGTTGAGCAGTTCTTC. The chain combines TRBV10-3 with TRBJ2-1; TRBD2 aligns across 10 bases. CDR1 ENHRY and CDR2 SYGVKD come from the germline V gene. V trimming: 10 bases; J trimming: 9 bases; junction bases outside the gene matches: 15. The CDR3 is made up of 15 amino acids.

The J gene is TRBJ1-1, the V gene TRBV6-5; D gene uncertain. Germline V CDR1 and CDR2: MNHEY, SVGAGI. CDR3 length equals 16 residues. V lost 1 base to trimming and J lost 1 base, with 13 bases between them. The CDR3 loop reads CASSYYVGVGNTEAFF. CDR3 DNA: TGTGCCAGCAGTTACTACGTCGGGGTCGGGAACACTGAAGCTTTCTTT.

This clone was detected only a few times. This chain joins TRBV5-1 and TRBJ2-3; no clear D. V dropped 2 bases and J dropped 2 bases, with 3 bases sitting between them. CDR1 and CDR2 from the germline V gene are SGHRS and YFSETQ. The CDR3 contains 12 residues. The CDR3: CASSFYTDTQYF. The CDR3 DNA reads as TGCGCCAGCAGCTTTTACACAGATACGCAGTATTTT.

This clone was found a few times. The J gene is TRBJ2-7, the V gene TRBV5-4; D is perhaps TRBD2 (6 bases). This CDR3 is built from 13 residues. V lost 5 bases and J 1 base, leaving 10 bases between the germline ends. Germline lookup yields CDR1 SGHNT and CDR2 YYREEE (reference sequence). CDR3 sequence reads: CASRRDFSYEQYF. Written as DNA, the CDR3 is TGTGCCAGCAGGAGGGACTTTTCCTACGAGCAGTACTTC.

The chain links TRBV6-1 to TRBJ1-2, with 10 bases lining up with TRBD1. The CDR3 consists of 14 residues. J gave up 3 bases and V 7 bases, and 5 bases lay outside the gene matches. Germline CDR1 MNHNS, CDR2 SASEGT. Written as DNA, the CDR3 is TGTGCCAGCAACCCGACAGGGGGCGACTATGGCTACACCTTC. Translating it yields CASNPTGGDYGYTF.

The V and J genes are TRBV27 and TRBJ1-4; D is ambiguous. Germline V lookup: CDR1 MNHEY, CDR2 SMNVEV (reference sequence). The ends were cut back, 5 bases at V and 4 bases at J, with 14 bases in the middle. CDR3 length: 15 residues. For the CDR3, the DNA is TGTGCCAGCAGTATCTCTGGGAGGATTAATGAAAAACTGTTTTTT. Its translation: CASSISGRINEKLFF.

The chain links TRBV27 to TRBJ2-1; D gene uncertain. Germline assignment: CDR1 MNHEY and CDR2 SMNVEV (reference sequence). The length of the CDR3 is 12 residues. V lost 2 bases and J 8 bases, leaving 7 bases between the germline ends. The CDR3 region has the DNA TGTGCCAGCAGTTTAAATGGCTATGAGCAGTTCTTC. This encodes CASSLNGYEQFF.